This TCR beta chain was recorded in a study of CD8 T cells in ankylosing spondylitis. Details on this clonotype: No antigen is known for it.

In TCRdb, the 5' RACE reads were re-called with MiXCR into one record per CDR3 protein. The sample includes 350,000 or so distinct CDR3 sequences, roughly 14% of them seen just once. Trimming took 4 bases from V and 6 from J, leaving 10 bases between them. The CDR3 has 12 amino acids. CDR1 LNHDA and CDR2 SQIVND come from the germline V gene (reference sequence). Whole-study findings and limits: A TCR beta motif of 7 to 9 highly homologous variants seemed to mark ankylosing spondylitis blood. Enrichment of disease-linked clones was reportedly significant in matched ankylosing spondylitis synovial fluid.

This clonotype was obtained from a male donor with ankylosing spondylitis or in good health (not recorded which). J is TRBJ2-7 and V is TRBV19, with D tentatively TRBD1 (6 bases). The sample consisted of blood, either unsorted or a sorted T cell fraction (not recorded which). CDR3 loop: CASSTHRAEQYF. The CDR3 DNA is TGTGCCAGTAGTACCCACAGGGCCGAGCAGTACTTC.